A single sample is the source of the 21 T cell receptor beta chains below, sequenced in a study of immune evolution from preneoplasia to lung adenocarcinoma. Assay: immunoSEQ multiplex PCR; the TCRdb copy retains only in-frame clones and omits some. The sample records over 13,000 clones, 80% being singletons. Sample: FFPE minimally invasive lung adenocarcinoma tissue. The receptors here all came from a person aged 65 to 85 with lung adenocarcinoma.

The chain joins TRBV29-1 to TRBJ1-1, with 8 bases aligning to TRBD1. CDR1 is SQVTM, CDR2 ANQGSEA, per germline. Germline trimming cut 4 bases from V and 4 bases from J; bases unmatched to any gene: 17. The CDR3 totals 17 residues. The CDR3 sequence: CSVGLVGPGGVGTEAFF. Here the CDR3 DNA reads TGCAGCGTTGGGCTCGTCGGGCCAGGGGGCGTCGGCACTGAAGCTTTCTTT.

V gene TRBV28 combines with J gene TRBJ1-1, with TRBD1 as a possible D gene (6 bases). The CDR3 is 14 amino acids. The V end lost 8 bases, the J end lost 2 bases, and 15 bases lay between the germline ends. CDR1 and CDR2 from the germline V gene are MDHEN and SYDVKM. Here the CDR3 reads CASQGGTPNTEAFF. As DNA, the CDR3 is TGTGCCAGCCAAGGGGGGACGCCAAACACTGAAGCTTTCTTT.

The sample holds one count of this clone. The chain uses TRBV27 and TRBJ2-1, with D tentatively TRBD2 (5 bases). This CDR3 has 14 amino acids. Trimming took off 6 bases at V and 0 bases at J, with 9 bases between the two ends. Germline V gene lookup returns CDR1 MNHEY and CDR2 SMNVEV (reference sequence). The CDR3 loop reads CASSGNPSYNEQFF. CDR3 nucleotides: TGTGCCAGCAGCGGGAACCCCTCCTACAATGAGCAGTTCTTC.

DNA for the CDR3: TGCGCCAGCAGCCCAAGACGGCTAGCGGGGGGAAACGCCAAAAACATTCAGTACTTC. It encodes CASSPRRLAGGNAKNIQYF. This chain connects TRBV4-1 to TRBJ2-4, with TRBD2 identical over 11 bases. Germline CDR1 reads MGHRA; CDR2 reads YSYEKL. The CDR3 has 19 amino acids. Trimming removed 4 bases from V and 1 base from J; junction bases left unmatched: 12.

The chain recombines TRBV7-2 with TRBJ1-2, with 7 bases aligning to TRBD1. J was trimmed by 0 bases and V by 1 base; bases with no gene match: 2. The germline gives CDR1 SGHTA, CDR2 FQGNSA. CDR3 size: 15 residues. CDR3 amino acids: CASSLVTGANYGYTF. In DNA form, the CDR3 reads TGTGCCAGCAGCTTAGTAACAGGGGCTAACTATGGCTACACCTTC.

This chain links TRBV7-9 with TRBJ1-1, with a possible D match to TRBD1 (5 bases). This CDR3 comprises 14 residues. The V gene lost 0 bases and the J gene lost 8 bases, with 13 bases spanning the gap. From germline, CDR1 is SEHNR and CDR2 FQNEAQ (reference sequence). The CDR3 is CASSLAGGEGEAFF. The CDR3 region has the DNA TGTGCCAGCAGCTTAGCGGGAGGGGAGGGGGAAGCTTTCTTT.

This clone was seen more than once but under ten times. The V gene is TRBV30, the J gene TRBJ1-2; TRBD1 matches at 7 bases. The germline gives CDR1 GTSNPN, CDR2 SVGIG (reference sequence). The CDR3 totals 17 residues. J gave up 0 bases and V 4 bases, and 14 bases lay outside the gene matches. CDR3 DNA: TGTGCCTGGACCATAGGGCTCGACAGGGTCCCTAACTATGGCTACACCTTC. Protein product: CAWTIGLDRVPNYGYTF. The variable domain in full, with the rest retrieved from reference TRBV30 and TRBJ1-2, is SQTIHQWPATLVQPVGSPLSLECTVEGTSNPNLYWYRQAAGRGLQLLFYSVGIGQISSEVPQNLSASRPQDRQFILSSKKLLLSDSGFYLCAWTIGLDRVPNYGYTFGSGTRLTVV.

This clone was observed a handful of times. The V gene is TRBV6-1, the J gene TRBJ1-2; 7 nucleotides line up with TRBD1. The CDR3 sequence is 14 residues long. Per germline, CDR1 MNHNS and CDR2 SASEGT. Trimming cost V 5 bases and J 2 bases; bases outside gene matches: 5. The DNA for the CDR3 is TGTGCCAGCAGTAGGGAGGGGGCAAACTATGGCTACACCTTC. This translates into CASSREGANYGYTF.

The chain recombines TRBV11-2 with TRBJ1-5; D is unclear. The CDR3 is 13 amino acids. Trimming shortened V by 5 bases and J by 5 bases, and 10 bases separated the two germline ends. In germline, CDR1 is SGHAT, CDR2 FQNNGV. The CDR3 is CASSLAPDQPQHF. The CDR3 nucleotides read TGTGCCAGCAGCCTCGCTCCGGATCAGCCCCAGCATTTT.

The rearrangement links TRBV7-2 to TRBJ1-1; D is possibly TRBD1 (6 bases). Germline values: CDR1 SGHTA, CDR2 FQGNSA. V gave up 5 bases and J gave up 10 bases, with 17 bases separating them. The CDR3 contains 13 residues. CDR3 in DNA: TGTGCCAGCAGCGGCGGCAGGGGCCTTGGAGCTTTCTTT. It yields the protein CASSGGRGLGAFF.

This clone has a single count. The chain joins TRBV6-5 to TRBJ2-7; 8 bases line up with TRBD1. Losses at the gene ends were 0 bases for V and 3 bases for J; bases not matched to a gene: 4. Germline-derived CDR1 and CDR2 are MNHEY and SVGAGI. This CDR3 is built from 15 residues. The CDR3 bases are TGTGCCAGCAGTTACTCGATAGGACAGGGCTACGAGCAGTACTTC. Its translation: CASSYSIGQGYEQYF.

V usage is TRBV13 and J usage is TRBJ2-5, with TRBD2 matching over 9 bases. The V gene end was trimmed by 4 bases and the J gene end by 2 bases; junction bases not matched to a gene: 5. CDR3 length: 15 amino acids. Germline V gene data show CDR1 as PRHDT and CDR2 as FYEKMQ (reference sequence). The CDR3 spells CASSSNSGGQETQYF. DNA for the CDR3: TGTGCCAGCAGCTCCAACAGCGGGGGGCAAGAGACCCAGTACTTC.

The chain uses TRBV7-3 and TRBJ2-1, with 10 bases that match TRBD2. The CDR3 covers 16 residues. Germline CDR1 SGHTA, CDR2 FQGTGA. The trim removed 5 bases at V and 6 bases at J, leaving 10 bases unmatched. The CDR3 spells CASSIRGLADPNEQFF. The CDR3 nucleotides read TGTGCCAGCAGCATCCGAGGACTAGCGGACCCCAATGAGCAGTTCTTC.

The chain couples TRBV5-1 to TRBJ2-7; 7 positions agree with TRBD1. V dropped 5 bases and J dropped 6; count of bases not matched to a gene: 5. CDR3 length: 12 amino acids. Germline CDR1 is SGHRS and CDR2 is YFSETQ. CDR3 sequence: CASRQQGSEQYF. The DNA for the CDR3 is TGCGCCAGCAGACAACAGGGGTCCGAGCAGTACTTC. Looking up the rest from reference TRBV5-1 and TRBJ2-7 gives the full variable domain: KAGVTQTPRYLIKTRGQQVTLSCSPISGHRSVSWYQQTPGQGLQFLFEYFSETQRNKGNFPGRFSGRQFSNSRSEMNVSTLELGDSALYLCASRQQGSEQYFGPGTRLTVT.

This sequence joins TRBV19 and TRBJ2-3, with D perhaps being TRBD1 or TRBD2 (5 bases each). The length of the CDR3 is 16 residues. CDR1 and CDR2 (germline): LNHDA, SQIVND (reference sequence). Trimming removed 5 bases from V and 2 bases from J, with 17 bases in between. The CDR3 coding sequence is TGTGCCAGTAGTCCACGACCGTCCGGGGCCACAGATACGCAGTATTTT. This translates into CASSPRPSGATDTQYF.

The chain uses TRBV7-9 and TRBJ1-1; 7 bases map to TRBD1. Germline-derived CDR1 and CDR2 are SEHNR and FQNEAQ (reference sequence). The CDR3 covers 14 residues. V lost 5 bases and J lost 1; bases outside the gene matches: 4. The CDR3 coding sequence is TGTGCCAGCAGCCGAGGGACAGAGAACACTGAAGCTTTCTTT. This encodes CASSRGTENTEAFF.

The V call is TRBV7-5, the J call TRBJ1-4. TRBV7-5 is a pseudogene. The CDR3 is 14 amino acids. The CDR3 here is CARRRPPPNEKLFF. The CDR3 DNA reads TGTGCCAGAAGGCGGCCCCCCCCTAATGAAAAACTGTTTTTT.

This sequence joins TRBV28 and TRBJ1-2; D may be TRBD1 (6 bases). Germline lookup yields CDR1 MDHEN and CDR2 SYDVKM. The germline V and J ends were trimmed by 6 bases and 3 bases, with 14 bases remaining between them. This CDR3 contains 14 residues. The CDR3 loop reads CASSELGADYGYTF. Written as DNA, the CDR3 is TGTGCCAGCAGCGAGTTGGGGGCTGACTATGGCTACACCTTC.

The chain has TRBV7-9 and TRBJ2-1, with no clear D. Germline CDR1 is SEHNR and CDR2 is FQNEAQ (reference sequence). Trimming left V 1 base short and J 5 bases short, with 12 bases between. This CDR3 region has 15 residues. The CDR3 sequence: CASSLGQVWHNEQFF. CDR3 nucleotide sequence: TGTGCCAGCAGCTTAGGCCAGGTCTGGCACAATGAGCAGTTCTTC.

The chain employs TRBV7-9 and TRBJ1-4, with D possibly TRBD1 on 6 matching bases. Germline lookup yields CDR1 SEHNR and CDR2 FQNEAQ (reference sequence). The CDR3 consists of 14 residues. V gave up 4 bases and J gave up 10 bases, with 16 bases separating them. The CDR3 loop reads CASSSDGQGGKLFF. The CDR3 DNA follows: TGTGCCAGCAGCTCGGACGGACAAGGGGGAAAACTGTTTTTT.

This chain connects TRBV30 to TRBJ1-2; D possibly corresponds to TRBD1 (5 bases). Germline assignment: CDR1 GTSNPN and CDR2 SVGIG (reference sequence). This CDR3 spans 14 amino acids. V was clipped by 2 bases and J by 3 bases, with 13 bases between them. The CDR3 loop reads CAWSWGREDYGYTF. The DNA of the CDR3 is TGTGCCTGGAGTTGGGGCCGCGAGGACTATGGCTACACCTTC. The full variable domain, with the rest looked up from reference TRBV30 and TRBJ1-2, is SQTIHQWPATLVQPVGSPLSLECTVEGTSNPNLYWYRQAAGRGLQLLFYSVGIGQISSEVPQNLSASRPQDRQFILSSKKLLLSDSGFYLCAWSWGREDYGYTFGSGTRLTVV.